The next 31 T cell receptor beta chains were all read from a single sample in a study of blood T cell repertoires in COVID-19. Clones were read by immunoSEQ multiplex PCR, and TCRdb kept only the in-frame ones, dropping some. The sample has approximately 130,000 clones, more than 70% seen once. The sequenced material came from peripheral blood. These receptors all stem from a human donor in a cohort sampled during active COVID-19.

This clone has only a few counts. The rearrangement uses TRBV11-2 and TRBJ2-7, with a possible D match to TRBD2 (6 bases). Germline V gene lookup returns CDR1 SGHAT and CDR2 FQNNGV. V lost 5 bases to trimming and J lost 1 base, with 12 bases between them. CDR3 length equals 14 residues. The CDR3 loop is CASSPSGLSYEQYF. The CDR3 DNA sequence: TGTGCCAGCAGCCCCTCGGGACTTTCCTACGAGCAGTACTTC.

This chain uses TRBV9 with TRBJ2-1; 7 bases align to TRBD1. Germline loops: CDR1 SGDLS, CDR2 YYNGEE. After removal of 2 bases from V and 1 base from J, the junction contained 3 bases not matched to a gene. The CDR3 loop spans 15 amino acids. As DNA, the CDR3 is TGTGCCAGCAGCGTTCGGGACAGATCCTACAATGAGCAGTTCTTC. This sequence encodes CASSVRDRSYNEQFF.

This clone occurred a few times. The chain couples TRBV2 to TRBJ2-7; 8 positions match TRBD1. The germline CDR1 and CDR2 sequences are SNHLY and FYNNEI. This CDR3 region has 15 residues. Trimming removed 8 bases from V and 1 base from J; junction bases left unmatched: 10. The CDR3 loop is CASGLTGGLSYEQYF. The CDR3, as DNA: TGTGCCAGCGGGTTAACAGGGGGACTGTCCTACGAGCAGTACTTC.

The rearrangement uses TRBV10-3 and TRBJ2-7; 12 bases line up with TRBD1. V lost 6 bases, J lost 7 bases, and 7 bases stayed unmatched. The germline gives CDR1 ENHRY, CDR2 SYGVKD. The CDR3 extends over 14 amino acids. CDR3 sequence reads: CAISAGTGGGEQYF. DNA of the CDR3: TGTGCCATCAGCGCCGGGACAGGGGGCGGTGAGCAGTACTTC.

This clone showed up just a few times. The chain recombines TRBV28 with TRBJ1-4; tentative D call: TRBD1 (5 bases). The germline V and J ends were trimmed by 3 bases and 8 bases, with 13 bases remaining between them. There are 14 residues in the CDR3. Germline V CDR1 and CDR2: MDHEN, SYDVKM. In DNA form, the CDR3 reads TGTGCCAGCAGTTTGAGGCAGGGTTTCGAAAAACTGTTTTTT. Amino acids: CASSLRQGFEKLFF.

This chain connects TRBV7-9 to TRBJ1-4; 9 positions agree with TRBD1. The CDR3 is made up of 15 amino acids. CDR1 is SEHNR, CDR2 FQNEAQ, per germline (reference sequence). The V and J ends lost 5 bases and 5 bases, in that order; junction bases with no gene match: 6. In DNA form, the CDR3 reads TGTGCCAGCAGCGACCCCGGGACAGGGAATGAAAAACTGTTTTTT. This sequence encodes CASSDPGTGNEKLFF.

This clone was found a few times. This chain uses TRBV4-1 with TRBJ1-5; D might be TRBD1 (5 bases). The germline V gene has CDR1 MGHRA and CDR2 YSYEKL. The CDR3 runs to 14 residues. Trimming pared 3 bases from V and 5 bases from J, leaving 11 bases between. CDR3 region: CASSQGRGYQPQHF. The CDR3 region has the DNA TGCGCCAGCAGCCAGGGACGGGGGTATCAGCCCCAGCATTTT.

Only a few counts were recorded for this clone. J is TRBJ1-2 and V is TRBV5-1, with TRBD1 matching 9 bases. This CDR3 region has 15 residues. V was pared by 4 bases and J by 2 bases, with 6 bases of the junction left unmatched. CDR1 is SGHRS, CDR2 YFSETQ, per germline. CDR3 sequence: CASSPLGQGNYGYTF. The DNA of the CDR3 is TGCGCCAGCAGCCCTTTAGGACAGGGGAACTATGGCTACACCTTC.

V usage is TRBV5-4 and J usage is TRBJ2-5; D possibly corresponds to TRBD2 (6 bases). CDR3 length equals 14 residues. The V gene's germline CDR1 is SGHNT and CDR2 YYREEE (reference sequence). Between the trimmed V and J ends, which lost 2 bases and 5 bases, there was a span of 13 bases. The CDR3 bases are TGTGCCAGCAGCTTCCACGGAGGGGAGGAGACCCAGTACTTC. Translated: CASSFHGGEETQYF.

This rearrangement joins TRBV14 to TRBJ2-2, with TRBD1 as a possible D gene (6 bases). CDR1 is SGHDN and CDR2 is FVKESK in the germline V gene. The CDR3 is 19 residues long. The V and J ends lost 0 bases and 1 base respectively, with 18 bases between them. CDR3 protein: CASSQDLVPGTLNTGELFF. The CDR3 DNA reads as TGTGCCAGCAGCCAAGATCTCGTTCCTGGGACACTGAACACCGGGGAGCTGTTTTTT. The entire variable domain, with the rest obtained from reference TRBV14 and TRBJ2-2, is as follows: EAGVTQFPSHSVIEKGQTVTLRCDPISGHDNLYWYRRVMGKEIKFLLHFVKESKQDESGMPNNRFLAERTGGTYSTLKVQPAELEDSGVYFCASSQDLVPGTLNTGELFFGEGSRLTVL.

The chain is built from TRBV18 and TRBJ1-1, with D possibly TRBD1 on 5 matching bases. Germline V gene data show CDR1 as KGHSH and CDR2 as LQKENI. The CDR3 consists of 16 residues. Trimming left V 1 base short and J 0 bases short, with 12 bases between. The CDR3 region is CASSPQGRGMNTEAFF. The CDR3 DNA is TGTGCCAGCTCACCACAGGGTAGGGGAATGAACACTGAAGCTTTCTTT.

J is TRBJ2-5 and V is TRBV28; a weak D match, TRBD1 (5 bases). The ends were cut back, 2 bases at V and 6 bases at J, with 10 bases in the middle. Germline assignment: CDR1 MDHEN and CDR2 SYDVKM. This CDR3 has 13 amino acids. The chain's CDR3 is CASSLGASQTQYF. The CDR3 coding sequence is TGTGCCAGCAGTTTAGGGGCATCCCAGACCCAGTACTTC.

The V gene is TRBV6-5, the J gene TRBJ2-7; a weak D match, TRBD1 (6 bases). Trimming removed 0 bases at V and 2 bases at J, with 14 bases between. Germline V gene data show CDR1 as MNHEY and CDR2 as SVGAGI. The CDR3 has 16 amino acids. CDR3 protein: CASSYSVRGAAYEQYF. In nucleotides, the CDR3 is TGTGCCAGCAGTTACTCGGTCAGGGGCGCAGCCTACGAGCAGTACTTC.

This clone has just a few counts. The chain employs TRBV7-2 and TRBJ2-7; D unclear. Germline CDR1 is SGHTA and CDR2 is FQGNSA. The V and J ends lost 4 bases and 2 bases respectively, with 9 bases between them. The CDR3 loop spans 13 amino acids. The CDR3 sequence is CASSSQRTYEQYF. The CDR3 DNA reads TGTGCCAGCAGCTCACAAAGAACCTACGAGCAGTACTTC. The complete variable domain, with remaining parts taken from reference TRBV7-2 and TRBJ2-7, reads GAGVSQSPSNKVTEKGKDVELRCDPISGHTALYWYRQSLGQGLEFLIYFQGNSAPDKSGLPSDRFSAERTGGSVSTLTIQRTQQEDSAVYLCASSSQRTYEQYFGPGTRLTVT.

This clone was observed a handful of times. The rearrangement uses TRBV6-5 and TRBJ2-7, with 9 bases matching TRBD2. With V trimmed by 6 bases and J by 3 bases, 0 bases remained unmatched. Germline V gene data show CDR1 as MNHEY and CDR2 as SVGAGI. This CDR3 comprises 12 residues. The CDR3 nucleotides read TGTGCCAGCAGGACTAGCGGCTACGAGCAGTACTTC. It specifies CASRTSGYEQYF.

The chain combines TRBV11-1 with TRBJ1-6; TRBD1 matches 8 bases. The germline CDR1 and CDR2 sequences are SGHAT and FQDESV (reference sequence). The J segment lost 2 bases and the V segment lost 5 bases, leaving 2 bases of the junction unmatched. The CDR3 spans 15 residues. The CDR3 reads CASSPGGTYNSPLHF. DNA for the CDR3: TGTGCCAGCAGCCCAGGGGGCACCTATAATTCACCCCTCCACTTT.

This chain joins TRBV19 and TRBJ2-7, with 8 bases identical to TRBD1. Germline CDR1 reads LNHDA; CDR2 reads SQIVND (reference sequence). CDR3 length: 15 amino acids. Germline trimming cut 5 bases from V and 2 bases from J; bases unmatched to any gene: 8. CDR3 sequence (DNA): TGTGCCAGTAGTCCTCCGGACAGGGCAACCTACGAGCAGTACTTC. This codes for CASSPPDRATYEQYF.

The V gene is TRBV12-3 or TRBV12-4, the J gene TRBJ1-4; no reliable D call. Trimming took off 4 bases at V and 8 bases at J, with 5 bases between the two ends. This CDR3 region has 11 residues. CDR3 in amino acids: CASSSREKLFF. The CDR3 region has the DNA TGTGCCAGCAGTTCCAGGGAAAAACTGTTTTTT.

This sequence joins TRBV9 and TRBJ2-7; D not certain. This CDR3 comprises 14 residues. Looked up from germline, CDR1 is SGDLS and CDR2 is YYNGEE. V was cut by 0 bases and J by 7 bases, with 14 bases left in between. CDR3 DNA: TGTGCCAGCAGCGTAGCAGGCTCTGCGAAGGAGCAGTACTTC. Translated: CASSVAGSAKEQYF.

This clone came up once. The chain couples TRBV18 to TRBJ2-6, with D maybe TRBD2 (5 bases). Trimming left V 3 bases short and J 3 bases short, with 9 bases between. The CDR3 loop spans 15 amino acids. CDR1 and CDR2 from the germline V gene are KGHSH and LQKENI. CDR3 residues: CASSPSGYGANVLTF. The CDR3 region has the DNA TGTGCCAGCTCACCCAGCGGTTATGGGGCCAACGTCCTGACTTTC.

The chain links TRBV28 to TRBJ2-7, with a tentative D call TRBD1 (8 bases). Germline-derived CDR1 and CDR2 are MDHEN and SYDVKM. This CDR3 has 14 residues. Deletions cut 6 bases from V and 6 bases from J, with 18 bases between. The CDR3 reads CASRGGTGLTEQYF. CDR3 bases: TGTGCCAGCAGGGGGGGGACAGGCCTAACCGAGCAGTACTTC. Full variable domain (rest looked up from reference TRBV28 and TRBJ2-7): DVKVTQSSRYLVKRTGEKVFLECVQDMDHENMFWYRQDPGLGLRLIYFSYDVKMKEKGDIPEGYSVSREKKERFSLILESASTNQTSMYLCASRGGTGLTEQYFGPGTRLTVT.

The chain links TRBV28 to TRBJ2-7; D may be TRBD2 (7 bases). The V gene lost 9 bases and the J gene lost 1 base, with 13 bases spanning the gap. In germline, CDR1 is MDHEN, CDR2 SYDVKM. This CDR3 is 13 amino acids long. The CDR3 here is CASKGGASYEQYF. DNA for the CDR3: TGTGCCAGTAAGGGGGGGGCGTCCTACGAGCAGTACTTC.

The chain couples TRBV7-8 to TRBJ1-6; 7 bases agree with TRBD1. CDR3 size: 15 residues. Germline V gene lookup returns CDR1 SGHVS and CDR2 FQNEAQ. V shed 3 bases and J 6 bases; nucleotides not matched to a gene: 5. CDR3 protein: CASSLAGTANSPLHF. In nucleotides, the CDR3 is TGTGCCAGCAGCTTGGCAGGGACAGCTAATTCACCCCTCCACTTT.

This sequence joins TRBV5-4 and TRBJ2-7; D unclear. The CDR3 extends over 12 amino acids. Trimming removed 3 bases from V and 2 bases from J, with 6 bases in between. Germline CDR1 SGHNT, CDR2 YYREEE (reference sequence). The CDR3 protein is CASSSGTYEQYF. CDR3 DNA sequence: TGTGCCAGCAGCTCAGGAACCTACGAGCAGTACTTC. Based on the CDR3 plus reference TRBV5-4 and TRBJ2-7, the full variable domain is ETGVTQSPTHLIKTRGQQVTLRCSSQSGHNTVSWYQQALGQGPQFIFQYYREEENGRGNFPPRFSGLQFPNYSSELNVNALELDDSALYLCASSSGTYEQYFGPGTRLTVT.

J is TRBJ2-7 and V is TRBV6-1; D not resolved. From germline, CDR1 is MNHNS and CDR2 SASEGT. There are 15 residues in the CDR3. V lost 0 bases and J lost 0, with 9 bases in between. The DNA for the CDR3 is TGTGCCAGCAGTGAAGCGCTGGTCAGCTCCTACGAGCAGTACTTC. This encodes CASSEALVSSYEQYF.

For the CDR3, the DNA is TGTGCCACCAGTGATCCAGGAAAGGAGACCCAGTACTTC. The encoded protein is CATSDPGKETQYF. The chain uses TRBV24-1 and TRBJ2-5; no reliable D call. This CDR3 contains 13 residues. The ends were cut back, 3 bases at V and 5 bases at J, with 9 bases in the middle. Germline V lookup: CDR1 KGHDR, CDR2 SFDVKD.

This clone came up once. The DNA for the CDR3 is TGTGCTAGTGGGGGACAGGGGGAGAGCAATCAGCCCCAGCATTTT. Its protein is CASGGQGESNQPQHF. V gene TRBV12-5 combines with J gene TRBJ1-5, with TRBD1 matching over 11 bases. Looked up from germline, CDR1 is LGHNT and CDR2 is FRNRAP. The CDR3 runs to 15 residues. V lost 6 bases and J lost 1; bases outside the gene matches: 2.

The J gene is TRBJ1-2, the V gene TRBV6-5; 7 bases align to TRBD1. Germline CDR1 MNHEY, CDR2 SVGAGI. The CDR3 loop spans 12 amino acids. J was trimmed by 7 bases and V by 5 bases; bases with no gene match: 4. Written as DNA, the CDR3 is TGTGCCAGCAGTCCTACAGGGGTTGGCTACACCTTC. It codes for CASSPTGVGYTF.

This clone was seen only a few times. The V gene is TRBV9, the J gene TRBJ2-7; TRBD2 aligns across 10 bases. This CDR3 is 15 amino acids long. With V trimmed by 4 bases and J by 5 bases, 9 bases remained unmatched. CDR1 SGDLS and CDR2 YYNGEE come from the germline V gene. CDR3 in amino acids: CASSSQAGGPHEQYF. Written as DNA, the CDR3 is TGTGCCAGCAGCTCACAAGCGGGGGGGCCGCACGAGCAGTACTTC.

The gene calls are TRBV20-1 and TRBJ2-7; 9 bases agree with TRBD2. This CDR3 region has 12 residues. V was clipped by 5 bases and J by 9 bases; unmatched bases: 8. Looked up from germline, CDR1 is DFQATT and CDR2 is SNEGSKA (reference sequence). CDR3 residues: CSAGGTSTVQYF. CDR3 bases: TGCAGTGCTGGTGGGACTAGCACCGTGCAGTACTTC.

This clone has a handful of counts. This chain connects TRBV11-2 to TRBJ2-7; tentatively, D is TRBD2 (6 bases). Per germline, CDR1 SGHAT and CDR2 FQNNGV. The V and J ends lost 4 bases and 7 bases respectively, with 17 bases between them. This CDR3 has 14 residues. The CDR3, as DNA: TGTGCCAGCAGCTCGCGGGATTCCGAGGGAGAGCAGTACTTC. It translates to CASSSRDSEGEQYF.